Presented here are 28 T cell receptor beta chains from one specimen sequenced in a study of blood T cell repertoires in COVID-19. Profiling relied on immunoSEQ multiplex PCR, and the TCRdb table lists in-frame clones only, not all of them. The sample lists around 110,000 clones; less than 85% were seen once. The sample consisted of peripheral blood. The receptors stem from a man between 25 and 39 years old with acute or convalescent COVID-19.

This clone was seen only once. The V gene is TRBV5-8, the J gene TRBJ2-3; TRBD2 matches 8 bases. Germline trimming cut 4 bases from V and 5 bases from J; bases unmatched to any gene: 15. The CDR3 runs 17 residues. Germline lookup yields CDR1 SGHTS and CDR2 YDEGEE. The CDR3 sequence: CASSLNLAAGGGDTQYF. CDR3 DNA: TGTGCCAGCAGCCTAAATCTAGCGGCCGGGGGGGGAGATACGCAGTATTTT.

This clone was picked up a small number of times. The chain carries TRBV4-2 and TRBJ1-2; 7 positions agree with TRBD1. From germline, CDR1 is LGHNA and CDR2 YNFKEQ. J was trimmed by 0 bases and V by 3 bases; bases with no gene match: 10. The CDR3 has 17 residues. The CDR3 DNA reads TGTGCCAGCAGCCAGGGGTGGGTCAGGGGGGCTAACTATGGCTACACCTTC. It codes for CASSQGWVRGANYGYTF.

The V gene is TRBV10-3, the J gene TRBJ1-4, with D uncertain. V dropped 3 bases and J dropped 0 bases, with 11 bases sitting between them. CDR1 is ENHRY and CDR2 is SYGVKD in the germline V gene. The CDR3 is 16 residues long. The CDR3 DNA follows: TGTGCCATCAGTGAAGGTCGCGGTGCAACTAATGAAAAACTGTTTTTT. Its translation: CAISEGRGATNEKLFF.

As for this clone: Its ends do not fully match the called genes, so a read error is possible. The chain is built from TRBV6-5 and TRBJ1-4, with TRBD1 matching over 9 bases. The germline CDR1 and CDR2 sequences are MNHEY and SVGAGI. This CDR3 is 14 amino acids long. The CDR3 DNA reads TGTGCCAGCAGAAGGGACAGGGAAAATGAAAAACTGCTTTTT. It specifies CASRRDRENEKLLF.

The genes are TRBV29-1 and TRBJ2-1; D possibly corresponds to TRBD2 (5 bases). This CDR3 has 14 amino acids. Trimming took off 7 bases at V and 5 bases at J, with 18 bases between the two ends. Per germline, CDR1 SQVTM and CDR2 ANQGSEA. The CDR3 region has the DNA TGCAGCGCCGAAGGCGAGGACTTGCACAATGAGCAGTTCTTC. Its protein product is CSAEGEDLHNEQFF.

In its sample, this clone was seen once. This chain uses TRBV4-1 with TRBJ2-1; TRBD1 matches at 9 bases. Germline CDR1 is MGHRA and CDR2 is YSYEKL. The CDR3 totals 17 residues. V shed 0 bases and J 9 bases; nucleotides not matched to a gene: 12. The CDR3: CASSQDRGGTGPSEQFF. CDR3 coding DNA: TGCGCCAGCAGCCAAGATCGTGGCGGGACAGGGCCATCTGAGCAGTTCTTC.

This clone was picked up many times. V usage is TRBV19 and J usage is TRBJ1-1, with D hard to call. The CDR3 runs 12 residues. Trimming removed 3 bases from V and 7 bases from J, with 9 bases in between. Germline V gene sequence: CDR1 LNHDA, CDR2 SQIVND (reference sequence). Written as DNA, the CDR3 is TGTGCCAGTAGTATCGGAGGGATTGAAGCTTTCTTT. As protein: CASSIGGIEAFF.

The chain recombines TRBV5-1 with TRBJ2-2; 12 positions match TRBD1. This CDR3 is 17 amino acids long. Germline CDR1 reads SGHRS; CDR2 reads YFSETQ. Losses at the gene ends were 4 bases for V and 7 bases for J; bases not matched to a gene: 11. The CDR3 DNA reads TGCGCCAGCAGCCCCGTCCCGGGACAGGGGGCAGGCGGGGAGCTGTTTTTT. Translated: CASSPVPGQGAGGELFF.

The chain joins TRBV7-3 to TRBJ2-3, with 7 bases fitting TRBD1. The CDR3 extends over 16 amino acids. Per the germline V gene, CDR1 is SGHTA and CDR2 is FQGTGA. J gave up 4 bases and V 2 bases, and 9 bases lay outside the gene matches. The CDR3 here is CASSLGTTGVSDTQYF. CDR3 nucleotides: TGTGCCAGCAGCTTAGGGACAACAGGGGTATCAGATACGCAGTATTTT.

The genes are TRBV6-1 and TRBJ1-2; D is possibly TRBD1 (5 bases). CDR3 length: 15 amino acids. CDR1 and CDR2 (germline): MNHNS, SASEGT. Trimming removed 0 bases at V and 6 bases at J, with 14 bases between. This CDR3 reads CASSEALGQGDGYTF. CDR3 nucleotides: TGTGCCAGCAGTGAAGCGCTGGGGCAGGGTGATGGCTACACCTTC.

The CDR3 DNA sequence: TGTGCCAGCAGCCAAGGACAGGGGAGCTACACCTTC. This codes for CASSQGQGSYTF. The V gene is TRBV5-6, the J gene TRBJ1-2; 9 positions agree with TRBD1. Germline V gene sequence: CDR1 SGHDT, CDR2 YYEEEE. The CDR3 covers 12 residues. V trimming: 4 bases; J trimming: 9 bases; junction bases outside the gene matches: 4.

A note on this clone: At one boundary the junction diverges from the germline segment, which might be a read error. V and J are TRBV7-7 and TRBJ1-6; D possibly corresponds to TRBD1 (5 bases). The germline V gene encodes CDR1 SSHAT and CDR2 FNYEAQ (reference sequence). The CDR3 contains 13 residues. The CDR3 region has the DNA TGTGCTAGCAGCTTAACACAGGCTTCACCCCTCCACTTT. It encodes CASSLTQASPLHF.

This rearrangement joins TRBV19 to TRBJ2-1; tentatively, D is TRBD1 (6 bases). From germline, CDR1 is LNHDA and CDR2 SQIVND (reference sequence). Trimming pared 6 bases from V and 7 bases from J, leaving 13 bases between. The CDR3 length is 13 residues. The CDR3 nucleotides are TGTGCCAGTAGCCGATTTACAGGGAATGAGCAGTTCTTC. This sequence encodes CASSRFTGNEQFF.

The chain recombines TRBV19 with TRBJ1-1; 8 bases line up with TRBD1. The CDR3 has 15 residues. Trimming took 5 bases from V and 4 from J; bases not matched to a gene: 9. Germline V gene lookup returns CDR1 LNHDA and CDR2 SQIVND (reference sequence). The CDR3 DNA follows: TGTGCCAGTAGTCCGGTGGACAGGGAGGCCACTGAAGCTTTCTTT. This sequence encodes CASSPVDREATEAFF. Combining the CDR3 with reference TRBV19 and TRBJ1-1 gives the whole variable domain DGGITQSPKYLFRKEGQNVTLSCEQNLNHDAMYWYRQDPGQGLRLIYYSQIVNDFQKGDIAEGYSVSREKKESFPLTVTSAQKNPTAFYLCASSPVDREATEAFFGQGTRLTVV.

The chain couples TRBV19 to TRBJ1-2; D is possibly TRBD1 (6 bases). The V end was cut by 4 bases, the J end by 4 bases, with 13 bases between. Germline-derived CDR1 and CDR2 are LNHDA and SQIVND (reference sequence). The CDR3 loop spans 14 amino acids. The CDR3 loop reads CASSTRTEVYGYTF. CDR3 coding DNA: TGTGCCAGTAGTACCAGGACAGAGGTCTATGGCTACACCTTC.

In its sample, this clone was seen a few times. The chain carries TRBV19 and TRBJ2-1, with 8 bases matching TRBD2. This CDR3 contains 13 residues. The germline V gene has CDR1 LNHDA and CDR2 SQIVND (reference sequence). Trimming removed 8 bases from V and 3 bases from J; junction bases left unmatched: 3. CDR3 sequence: CASQLADYNEQFF. CDR3 nucleotides: TGTGCCAGTCAACTAGCGGACTACAATGAGCAGTTCTTC.

The table lists this clone with a count of one. The chain carries TRBV4-1 and TRBJ2-7, with D maybe TRBD1 (6 bases). This CDR3 contains 15 residues. With 0 bases removed from V and 2 bases from J, the gap between germline ends came to 11 bases. Germline V gives CDR1 MGHRA, CDR2 YSYEKL. For the CDR3, the DNA is TGCGCCAGCAGCCAAGAAGCCAGGGGTCCCTACGAGCAGTACGTC. Encoded protein: CASSQEARGPYEQYV.

This chain uses TRBV5-4 with TRBJ1-4; no firm D call. V was cut by 4 bases and J by 2 bases, with 9 bases left in between. Germline CDR1 SGHNT, CDR2 YYREEE (reference sequence). The CDR3 length is 14 residues. The CDR3, as DNA: TGTGCCAGCAGCAACAGCGGGACTAATGAAAAACTGTTTTTT. Encoded protein: CASSNSGTNEKLFF. Based on the CDR3 plus reference TRBV5-4 and TRBJ1-4, the full variable domain is ETGVTQSPTHLIKTRGQQVTLRCSSQSGHNTVSWYQQALGQGPQFIFQYYREEENGRGNFPPRFSGLQFPNYSSELNVNALELDDSALYLCASSNSGTNEKLFFGSGTQLSVL.

The chain uses TRBV11-2 and TRBJ1-2, with 7 bases matching TRBD1. This CDR3 is 14 amino acids long. The trim removed 5 bases at V and 2 bases at J, leaving 5 bases unmatched. Germline V gene sequence: CDR1 SGHAT, CDR2 FQNNGV. This CDR3 is CASSPWDSNYGYTF. As DNA, the CDR3 is TGTGCCAGCAGCCCGTGGGACAGCAACTATGGCTACACCTTC.

The V call is TRBV30, the J call TRBJ2-5; no clear D gene. The length of the CDR3 is 12 residues. Between the trimmed V and J ends, which lost 2 bases and 5 bases, there was a span of 9 bases. Germline values: CDR1 GTSNPN, CDR2 SVGIG (reference sequence). CDR3 protein: CAWSLRRETQYF. Written as DNA, the CDR3 is TGTGCCTGGAGTCTGCGTCGGGAGACCCAGTACTTC.

This chain uses TRBV12-3 or TRBV12-4 with TRBJ1-1; D is perhaps TRBD1 (5 bases). V was pared by 1 base and J by 11 bases, with 11 bases between. This CDR3 is 12 amino acids long. CDR3 DNA sequence: TGTGCCAGCAGTTTAGTTAGGGGTGCGGCTTTCTTT. Residues: CASSLVRGAAFF.

The chain is built from TRBV7-8 and TRBJ2-3; 9 nucleotides match TRBD1. This CDR3 has 16 amino acids. V shed 4 bases and J 2 bases; nucleotides not matched to a gene: 7. The germline V gene encodes CDR1 SGHVS and CDR2 FQNEAQ. The CDR3 DNA sequence: TGTGCCAGCAGCTCTAAGACAGGGGGTTACACAGATACGCAGTATTTT. Residues: CASSSKTGGYTDTQYF.

CDR3 DNA: TGTGCCAGCAGTTTTTTGACTAGCGGGGCCGATACGCAGTATTTT. Translation: CASSFLTSGADTQYF. The chain is built from TRBV27 and TRBJ2-3, with 11 bases matching TRBD2. Germline CDR1 is MNHEY and CDR2 is SMNVEV (reference sequence). The CDR3 has 15 residues. The ends lost 3 bases at V and 6 bases at J; junction bases unmatched: 5.

The CDR3 spells CSVVDSSTDTQYF. The CDR3 DNA follows: TGCAGCGTTGTTGACAGTAGCACAGATACGCAGTATTTT. V usage is TRBV29-1 and J usage is TRBJ2-3; D possibly corresponds to TRBD1 (5 bases). Germline V gene lookup returns CDR1 SQVTM and CDR2 ANQGSEA. The CDR3 length is 13 residues. V was cut by 4 bases and J by 0 bases, with 8 bases left in between.

About this clone: The junction does not match germline at one end; this may be a read error. The chain recombines TRBV7-7 with TRBJ1-1; no firm D call. This CDR3 has 13 amino acids. Germline-derived CDR1 and CDR2 are SSHAT and FNYEAQ (reference sequence). In nucleotides, the CDR3 is TGTGCTAGCAGCCCGAGATTGTACACTGAAGCTTTCTTT. The encoded protein is CASSPRLYTEAFF.

This clone appeared once. V and J are TRBV7-9 and TRBJ1-3; 10 nucleotides align to TRBD1. CDR1 and CDR2 (germline): SEHNR, FQNEAQ (reference sequence). The CDR3 is made up of 19 amino acids. With V trimmed by 2 bases and J by 0 bases, 10 bases remained unmatched. The CDR3 DNA reads TGTGCCAGCAGCTTATCCCCCCAGACAGGGGGCAGCTCTGGAAACACCATATATTTT. Protein sequence: CASSLSPQTGGSSGNTIYF.

This clone was counted a single time. The V and J genes are TRBV4-1 and TRBJ2-3, with TRBD2 matching over 11 bases. The J segment lost 2 bases and the V segment lost 4 bases, leaving 14 bases of the junction unmatched. The germline V gene has CDR1 MGHRA and CDR2 YSYEKL. The CDR3 runs to 19 residues. The CDR3 DNA is TGCGCCAGCAGCCTACGACCTGTCGGGACTAGCGGACTCACAGATACGCAGTATTTT. Translation: CASSLRPVGTSGLTDTQYF.

The chain employs TRBV11-2 and TRBJ2-3; 13 bases align to TRBD2. The CDR3 loop spans 18 amino acids. Germline V gene sequence: CDR1 SGHAT, CDR2 FQNNGV. With 1 base clipped from V and 5 bases from J, the junction kept 9 bases outside the gene matches. For the CDR3, the DNA is TGTGCCAGCAGCTTAGTCGGGACTAGCGGGATTGTAGGAGATACGCAGTATTTT. It translates to CASSLVGTSGIVGDTQYF.